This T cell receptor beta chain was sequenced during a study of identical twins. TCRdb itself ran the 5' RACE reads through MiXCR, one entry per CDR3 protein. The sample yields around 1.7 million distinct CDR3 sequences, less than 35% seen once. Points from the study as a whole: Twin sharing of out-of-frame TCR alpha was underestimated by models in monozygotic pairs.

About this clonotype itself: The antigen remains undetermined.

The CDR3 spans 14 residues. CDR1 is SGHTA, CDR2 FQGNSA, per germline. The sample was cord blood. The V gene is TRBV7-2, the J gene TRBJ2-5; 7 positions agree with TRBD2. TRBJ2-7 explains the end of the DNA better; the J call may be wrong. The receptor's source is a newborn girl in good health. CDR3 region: CASSLVSRGDEQYF. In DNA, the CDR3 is TGTGCCAGCAGCTTAGTCAGCCGGGGGGACGAGCAGTACTTC.